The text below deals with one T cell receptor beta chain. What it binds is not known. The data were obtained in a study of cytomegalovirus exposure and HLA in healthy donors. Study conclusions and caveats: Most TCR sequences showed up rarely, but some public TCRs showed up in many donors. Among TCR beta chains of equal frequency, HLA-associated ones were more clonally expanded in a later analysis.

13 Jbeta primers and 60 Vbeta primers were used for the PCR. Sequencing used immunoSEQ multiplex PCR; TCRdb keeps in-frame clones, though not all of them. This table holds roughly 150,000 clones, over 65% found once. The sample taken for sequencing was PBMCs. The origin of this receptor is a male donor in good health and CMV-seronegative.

CDR3 sequence reads: CASSLVGTGTDPLHF. The CDR3 nucleotides are TGTGCCAGCAGCTTGGTGGGGACAGGGACCGATCCACTCCACTTT. The chain employs TRBV5-4 and TRBJ1-6; TRBD1 matches 9 bases. CDR1 SGHNT and CDR2 YYREEE come from the germline V gene (reference sequence). This CDR3 has 15 amino acids. V was clipped by 0 bases and J by 16 bases; unmatched bases: 11.